This TCR beta chain was captured by sequencing in a study of regulatory T cells in long-lasting Graves disease. Study-level information: Patients newly diagnosed with Graves' had been on antithyroid drugs for under 3 months.

Construction of the TCR beta libraries employed iRepertoire HTBI primers in conjunction with Arm-PCR of CDR3 regions. TCRdb reprocessed the multiplex PCR reads via MiXCR and lists one record per CDR3 protein. The sample comprises approximately 540,000 distinct CDR3 sequences, about 12% of which are singletons, and almost 9% rests with the top ten. The ends lost 4 bases at V and 10 bases at J; junction bases unmatched: 6. The CDR3 length is 14 residues. CDR1 is SGDLS, CDR2 YYNGEE, per germline. This clonotype showed up many times. Its antigen remains unidentified. Overall study results and limits: Reduced TCR diversity was observed in persistent Graves' patients versus newly diagnosed patients. Among persistent patients, a larger number of public clonotypes were shared (about 3,000) than among newly diagnosed patients (approximately 970).

Time point here: newly diagnosed GD, antithyroid drugs for less than 3 months. The authors made the TCR library using RNA they extracted from PBMCs. This sample also belongs to another study, concerning T cells in Graves' hyperthyroidism and ophthalmopathy. That report notes: With the HTBI primer set, the TCR CDR3 went through a first round of RT-PCR.

The receptor was isolated from a woman in her thirties with Graves disease. This material consisted of peripheral blood mononuclear cells (PBMCs), taken at new diagnosis, from a patient treated with antithyroid drugs. The chain joins TRBV9 to TRBJ1-6; TRBD1 matches 9 bases. The CDR3: CASSPGQGGSPLHF. DNA for the CDR3: TGTGCCAGCAGCCCGGGACAGGGCGGGTCACCCCTCCACTTT.